The present entry profiles one TCR beta chain with its context. Its antigen is currently unknown. This sample stems from a study of blood T cells in healthy people across ages. Points from the study as a whole: A strong correlation between TCR beta diversity and naive T cell percentage was seen.

PCR was performed a second time for roughly 6 to 12 cycles using a sample-barcoded 5' primer and a J-beta primer mix. TCRdb independently ran MiXCR on the 5' RACE reads; one entry per CDR3 protein. The sample has some 850,000 distinct CDR3 sequences; 25% to 30% are singletons. Germline loops: CDR1 SGHRS, CDR2 YFSETQ. This CDR3 is built from 13 residues. V lost 0 bases to trimming and J lost 2 bases, with 5 bases between them. These records were also assigned to another study, of T cells of mothers and their children. That paper states: Each child gave 2.5 million to 3.5 million TCR beta CDR3 reads (each mother, over 10 million). Related and unrelated pairs show TCR recombination output that thymic selection shapes similarly.

Sequenced: blood. The gene calls are TRBV5-1 and TRBJ2-5; D uncertain. The source is a boy between 5 and 17 years old in good health. This CDR3 reads CASSLELQETQYF. Here the CDR3 DNA reads TGCGCCAGCAGCTTGGAACTGCAAGAGACCCAGTACTTC.